This TCR beta chain was found in a study of cytomegalovirus exposure and HLA in healthy donors. It was with 60 Vbeta and 13 Jbeta primers that the PCR ran. Method: immunoSEQ multiplex PCR; TCRdb's copy keeps in-frame clones and lacks some. The repertoire consists of more than 150,000 clones, with 65% to 80% occurring once and the leading ten covering about 2.5%. This sequence originates from a woman younger than 45 in good health and CMV-seropositive. Sequences were obtained from PBMCs.

CDR3: CASGRGRHEKLFF. CDR3 in DNA: TGTGCCAGCGGAAGGGGGCGACATGAAAAACTGTTTTTT. The chain has TRBV28 and TRBJ1-4, with 7 bases fitting TRBD1. J lost 6 bases, V lost 8 bases, and 6 bases had no gene match. The CDR3 runs 13 residues. CDR1 and CDR2 from the germline V gene are MDHEN and SYDVKM.